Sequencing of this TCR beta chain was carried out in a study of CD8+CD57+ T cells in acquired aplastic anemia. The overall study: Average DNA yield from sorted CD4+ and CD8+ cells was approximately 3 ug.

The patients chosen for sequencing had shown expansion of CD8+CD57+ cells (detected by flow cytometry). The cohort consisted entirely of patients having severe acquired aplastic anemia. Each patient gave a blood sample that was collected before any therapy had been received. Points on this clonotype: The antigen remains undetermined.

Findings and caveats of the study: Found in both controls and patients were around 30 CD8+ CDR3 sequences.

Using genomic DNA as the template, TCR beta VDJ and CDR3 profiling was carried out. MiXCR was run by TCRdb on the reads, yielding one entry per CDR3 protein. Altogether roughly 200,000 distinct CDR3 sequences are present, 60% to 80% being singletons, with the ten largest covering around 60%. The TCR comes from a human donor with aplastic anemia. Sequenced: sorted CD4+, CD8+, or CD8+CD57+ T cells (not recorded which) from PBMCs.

Here the CDR3 DNA reads TGTGCCACCAGTGACCCCGACAGGTTTCAAGAGACCCAGTACTTC. Residues: CATSDPDRFQETQYF. The chain links TRBV24-1 to TRBJ2-5, with a tentative D call TRBD1 (6 bases). The length of the CDR3 is 15 residues. Germline CDR1 and CDR2: KGHDR and SFDVKD. Trimming cost V 4 bases and J 2 bases, with 13 bases left between them.